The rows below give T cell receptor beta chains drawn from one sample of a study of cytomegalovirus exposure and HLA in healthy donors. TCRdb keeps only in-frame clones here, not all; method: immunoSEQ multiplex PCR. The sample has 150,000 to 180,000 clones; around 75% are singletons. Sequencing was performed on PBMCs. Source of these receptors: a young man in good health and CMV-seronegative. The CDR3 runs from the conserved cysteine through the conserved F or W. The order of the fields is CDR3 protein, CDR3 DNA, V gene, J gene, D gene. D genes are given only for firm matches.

cdr3_aa: CASSWTASTDTQYF; cdr3_nt: TGTGCCAGCAGCTGGACAGCTAGCACAGATACGCAGTATTTT; v_call: TRBV7-9; j_call: TRBJ2-3; d_call: -
cdr3_aa: CASRARGQYNSPLHF; cdr3_nt: TGTGCCAGCAGAGCCCGGGGACAGTATAATTCACCCCTCCACTTT; v_call: TRBV2; j_call: TRBJ1-6; d_call: TRBD1
cdr3_aa: CASTSGGAGGSEQYF; cdr3_nt: TGTGCCAGTACCTCAGGCGGGGCGGGAGGATCCGAGCAGTACTTC; v_call: TRBV19; j_call: TRBJ2-7; d_call: TRBD2
cdr3_aa: CASSGGGGGTGELFF; cdr3_nt: TGCGCCAGCAGTGGCGGGGGAGGGGGCACCGGGGAGCTGTTTTTT; v_call: TRBV10-1; j_call: TRBJ2-2; d_call: -
cdr3_aa: CASGLPAGQGSYEQYF; cdr3_nt: TGTGCTAGTGGTTTGCCGGCCGGACAGGGCTCCTACGAGCAGTACTTC; v_call: TRBV12-5; j_call: TRBJ2-7; d_call: TRBD1
cdr3_aa: CASSATSGRGETQYF; cdr3_nt: TGCGCCAGCAGTGCGACTAGCGGGAGAGGAGAGACCCAGTACTTC; v_call: TRBV10-1; j_call: TRBJ2-5; d_call: TRBD2
cdr3_aa: CASSATGQVEEKLFF; cdr3_nt: TGTGCCAGCAGTGCCACGGGACAGGTGGAAGAAAAACTGTTTTTT; v_call: TRBV6-1; j_call: TRBJ1-4; d_call: TRBD1
cdr3_aa: CASSLVPSGRKDEQYF; cdr3_nt: TGTGCCAGCAGTTTAGTCCCTAGCGGGAGAAAAGACGAGCAGTACTTC; v_call: TRBV27; j_call: TRBJ2-7; d_call: TRBD2
cdr3_aa: CASSTPGTRTYEQYF; cdr3_nt: TGTGCCAGCAGCACACCGGGAACCCGGACCTACGAGCAGTACTTC; v_call: TRBV11-2; j_call: TRBJ2-7; d_call: -
cdr3_aa: CASSPGLSYEQYF; cdr3_nt: TGTGCCAGTAGCCCGGGACTCTCCTACGAGCAGTACTTC; v_call: TRBV19; j_call: TRBJ2-7; d_call: -
cdr3_aa: CASSSKDRTLVSTDTQYF; cdr3_nt: TGTGCCAGCAGCTCCAAGGACAGGACCCTAGTGAGCACAGATACGCAGTATTTT; v_call: TRBV7-2; j_call: TRBJ2-3; d_call: TRBD1
cdr3_aa: CASSLGRGPSSYNEQFF; cdr3_nt: TGTGCCAGCAGCTTAGGGCGCGGGCCGAGCTCCTACAATGAGCAGTTCTTC; v_call: TRBV11-2; j_call: TRBJ2-1; d_call: -
cdr3_aa: CASSLSSAEPSYEQYF; cdr3_nt: TGTGCCAGCAGTTTATCCAGCGCCGAACCCTCCTACGAGCAGTACTTC; v_call: TRBV27; j_call: TRBJ2-7; d_call: -
cdr3_aa: CASSPPGLNYEQYF; cdr3_nt: TGCGCCAGCAGTCCACCGGGACTAAACTACGAGCAGTACTTC; v_call: TRBV10-2; j_call: TRBJ2-7; d_call: TRBD2